This TCR beta chain is from a study of T cell responses to AZD1222 COVID-19 vaccine. General study points: Baseline serostatus was positive in only a handful of AZD1222 recipients. As reported, nearly half of all spike-specific TCRs target variant regions that are unmutated. Mostly white British, mostly female donors; authors suggested clonal diversity may be underestimated.

Assay used: immunoSEQ multiplex PCR; TCRdb lists only in-frame clones, some missing. The profile covers around 72,000 clones, with about four fifths appearing a single time and less than 6.5% taken by the ten largest. With respect to this clone: What it binds is not known.

Germline CDR1 and CDR2: LGHNA and YSLEER. This CDR3 is 15 amino acids long. V shed 1 base, J shed 7 bases, and the junction held 6 bases outside the gene matches. The V gene is TRBV4-3, the J gene TRBJ2-1; 8 bases match TRBD1. This specimen consisted of peripheral blood, obtained on day 0 of AZD1222 vaccination. The receptor was derived from an adult in good health. CDR3 nucleotide sequence: TGCGCCAGCAGCCAAGGGACAGGGTTAAGTAATGAGCAGTTCTTC. Its protein is CASSQGTGLSNEQFF.